These 4 T cell receptor beta chains came from one sample sequenced in a study of blood T cell repertoires in COVID-19. Using immunoSEQ multiplex PCR, the repertoire was profiled, and TCRdb retains in-frame clones only, with some absent. Among some 73,000 clones, 84% were seen once, and the ten largest hold 28%. Source material: peripheral blood. The receptors come from a human donor in a cohort sampled during active COVID-19.

This chain links TRBV9 with TRBJ1-2; unclear D gene. The V end lost 4 bases, the J end lost 0 bases, and 7 bases lay between the germline ends. Germline loops: CDR1 SGDLS, CDR2 YYNGEE. The CDR3 sequence is 13 residues long. Here the CDR3 reads CASSSGANYGYTF. The CDR3 nucleotides are TGTGCCAGCAGCAGCGGGGCTAACTATGGCTACACCTTC.

The CDR3 sequence is CASSSQGSGELFF. The CDR3 DNA is TGTGCCAGCTCATCACAGGGGTCCGGGGAGCTGTTTTTT. This sequence joins TRBV18 and TRBJ2-2; TRBD1 matches 7 bases. V shed 5 bases, J shed 6 bases, and the junction held 3 bases outside the gene matches. Germline CDR1 reads KGHSH; CDR2 reads LQKENI. The length of the CDR3 is 13 residues.

This clone was counted only a few times. The J gene is TRBJ2-2, the V gene TRBV7-3, with D perhaps TRBD1 (5 bases). V dropped 5 bases and J dropped 0 bases, with 7 bases sitting between them. Germline V gene sequence: CDR1 SGHTA, CDR2 FQGTGA. The CDR3 is 14 amino acids. In DNA, the CDR3 is TGTGCCAGCAGCGTACAGGCGAACACCGGGGAGCTGTTTTTT. Translated: CASSVQANTGELFF. Filled out from reference TRBV7-3 and TRBJ2-2, the complete variable domain reads GAGVSQTPSNKVTEKGKYVELRCDPISGHTALYWYRQSLGQGPEFLIYFQGTGAADDSGLPNDRFFAVRPEGSVSTLKIQRTERGDSAVYLCASSVQANTGELFFGEGSRLTVL.

The J gene is TRBJ2-2, the V gene TRBV27, with a tentative D call TRBD2 (6 bases). The length of the CDR3 is 13 residues. Trimming removed 8 bases from V and 5 bases from J, with 12 bases in between. Germline V gives CDR1 MNHEY, CDR2 SMNVEV (reference sequence). The CDR3 sequence is CASSSAGTGELFF. DNA of the CDR3: TGTGCCAGCTCCTCGGCGGGGACCGGGGAGCTGTTTTTT.